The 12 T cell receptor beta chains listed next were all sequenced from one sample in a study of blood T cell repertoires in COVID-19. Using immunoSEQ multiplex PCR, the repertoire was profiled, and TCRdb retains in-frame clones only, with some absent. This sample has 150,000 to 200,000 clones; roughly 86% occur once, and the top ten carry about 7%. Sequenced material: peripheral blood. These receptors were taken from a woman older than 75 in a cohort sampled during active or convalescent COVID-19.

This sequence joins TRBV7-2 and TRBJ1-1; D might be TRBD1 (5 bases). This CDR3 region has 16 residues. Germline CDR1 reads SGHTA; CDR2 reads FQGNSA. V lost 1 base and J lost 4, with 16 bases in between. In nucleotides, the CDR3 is TGTGCCAGCAGCTTAGTCAACCTTTTCGGGGGCACTGAAGCTTTCTTT. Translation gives CASSLVNLFGGTEAFF.

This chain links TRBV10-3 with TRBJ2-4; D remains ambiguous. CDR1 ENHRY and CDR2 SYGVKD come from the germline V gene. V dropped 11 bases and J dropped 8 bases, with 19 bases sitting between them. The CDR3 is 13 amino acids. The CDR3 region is CAGSDRVDDIQYF. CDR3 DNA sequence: TGTGCCGGGTCCGATCGGGTGGATGACATTCAGTACTTC.

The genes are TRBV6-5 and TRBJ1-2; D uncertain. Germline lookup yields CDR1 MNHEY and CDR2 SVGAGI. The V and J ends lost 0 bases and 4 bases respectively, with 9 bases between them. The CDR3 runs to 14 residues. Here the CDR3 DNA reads TGTGCCAGCAGTTACTCGCGGGGTTCCTATGGCTACACCTTC. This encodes CASSYSRGSYGYTF.

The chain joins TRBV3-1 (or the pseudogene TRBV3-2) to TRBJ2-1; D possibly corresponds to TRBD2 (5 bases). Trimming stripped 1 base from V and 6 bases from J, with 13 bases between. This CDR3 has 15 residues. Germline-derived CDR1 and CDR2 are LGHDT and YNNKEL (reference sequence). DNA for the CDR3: TGTGCCAGCAGCCAAGGGGCGGGCCCCGCCAATGAGCAGTTCTTC. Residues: CASSQGAGPANEQFF.

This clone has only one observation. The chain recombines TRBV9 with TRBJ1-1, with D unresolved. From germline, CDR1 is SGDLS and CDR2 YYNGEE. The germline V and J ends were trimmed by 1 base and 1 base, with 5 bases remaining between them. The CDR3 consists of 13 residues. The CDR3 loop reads CASSVRQNTEAFF. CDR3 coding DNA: TGTGCCAGCAGCGTACGACAGAACACTGAAGCTTTCTTT.

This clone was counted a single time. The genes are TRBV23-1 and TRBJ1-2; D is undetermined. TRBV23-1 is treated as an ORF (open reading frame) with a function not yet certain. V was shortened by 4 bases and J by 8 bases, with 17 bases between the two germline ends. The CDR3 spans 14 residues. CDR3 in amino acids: CASSPPAGTEGYTF. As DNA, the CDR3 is TGCGCCAGCAGTCCCCCCGCGGGAACGGAGGGCTACACCTTC.

DNA of the CDR3: TGTGCCAGCAGCCCGGGCTCTAGCGGGTGGGGTGAGCAGTTCTTC. As protein: CASSPGSSGWGEQFF. V usage is TRBV7-8 and J usage is TRBJ2-1; 8 nucleotides agree with TRBD2. V shed 5 bases and J 9 bases; nucleotides not matched to a gene: 12. CDR1 is SGHVS, CDR2 FQNEAQ, per germline. The CDR3 is 15 amino acids.

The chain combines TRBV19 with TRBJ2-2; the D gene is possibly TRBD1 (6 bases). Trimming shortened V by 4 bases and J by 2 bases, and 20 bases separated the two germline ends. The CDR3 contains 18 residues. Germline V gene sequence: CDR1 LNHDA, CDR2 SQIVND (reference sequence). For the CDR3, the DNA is TGTGCCAGTAGTAAGCCACTGGGAACAGGGAGCAACACCGGGGAGCTGTTTTTT. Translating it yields CASSKPLGTGSNTGELFF.

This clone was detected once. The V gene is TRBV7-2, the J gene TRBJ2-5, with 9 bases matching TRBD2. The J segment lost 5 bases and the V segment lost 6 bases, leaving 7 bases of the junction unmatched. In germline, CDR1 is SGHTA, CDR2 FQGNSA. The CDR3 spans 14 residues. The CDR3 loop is CASSWRGGPETQYF. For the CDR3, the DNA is TGTGCCAGCAGTTGGCGGGGGGGCCCGGAGACCCAGTACTTC.

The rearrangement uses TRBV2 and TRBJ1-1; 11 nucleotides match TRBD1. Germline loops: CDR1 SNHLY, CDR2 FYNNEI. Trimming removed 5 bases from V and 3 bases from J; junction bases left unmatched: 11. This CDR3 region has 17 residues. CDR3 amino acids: CASSWDRDRGFDTEAFF. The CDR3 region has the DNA TGTGCCAGCAGTTGGGACCGGGACAGGGGGTTTGACACTGAAGCTTTCTTT.

The CDR3, as DNA: TGCGCCAGCAGCAAGACTCGAAACTACGAGCAGTACTTC. Residues: CASSKTRNYEQYF. The gene calls are TRBV10-2 and TRBJ2-7; D is unclear. Germline V gives CDR1 WSHSY, CDR2 SAAADI. V lost 6 bases and J 3 bases, leaving 12 bases between the germline ends. There are 13 residues in the CDR3.

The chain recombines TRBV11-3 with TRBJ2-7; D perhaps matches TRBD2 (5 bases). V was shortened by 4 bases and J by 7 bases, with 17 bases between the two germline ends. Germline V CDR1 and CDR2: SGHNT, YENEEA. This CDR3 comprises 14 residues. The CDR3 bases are TGTGCCAGCAGCTCGAACGAGGGTTTTGGGGAGCAGTACTTC. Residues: CASSSNEGFGEQYF.